This is a list of T cell receptor beta chains from one sample in a study of tumor-infiltrating lymphocytes in primary liver carcinoma. TCRdb called the multiplex PCR reads again in MiXCR, with one record for every CDR3 protein. The table includes more than 85,000 distinct CDR3 sequences, approximately 78% detected once. Sequences were obtained from liver tumor tissue from sampling region 3. The receptors derive from a man between 35 and 55 years old with primary liver carcinoma and hepatitis B virus infection. CDR3s include the opening cysteine and the closing phenylalanine or tryptophan.

>TRBV29-1|12|TRBJ2-7
CSVGIQGYQQYF
>TRBV5-6|14|TRBJ2-3
CASSLQGVTDTQYF
>TRBV28|14|TRBJ1-1
CASSGGGLIGEAFF
>TRBV12-3/TRBV12-4|12|TRBJ2-7
CASSYMAYEQYF
>TRBV29-1|12|TRBJ2-5
CSVEAEGRTQYF
>TRBV11-2|11|TRBJ2-7
CASTKAVEQYF
>TRBV11-3|14|TRBJ2-1
CASSLGVSNNGQFF
>TRBV29-1|15|TRBJ2-2
CGVGTTAANTGELFF
>TRBV28|16|TRBJ2-5
CANSPSPGRSQKTQYF
>TRBV5-6|20|TRBJ2-2
CASSLVICGGSHTNTVELFF
>TRBV6-6|14|TRBJ1-2
CVSSPRTRTIDYTF
>TRBV29-1|14|TRBJ2-7
CSVAPWGANYEEYF
>TRBV4-1|15|TRBJ2-7
CVSSQVSSGVYEQYF
>TRBV9|15|TRBJ2-1
CASSEGSSRSYEQFF
>TRBV12-3/TRBV12-4|15|TRBJ2-7
CVSIRDIAGAYEQYF
>TRBV19|14|TRBJ1-2
CACSVTGTGGGYTF